This paragraph reports one T cell receptor (beta chain). As yet, its antigen is unknown. TCRdb called the RACE reads again in MiXCR, with one record for every CDR3 protein. The profile shows 80,000 to 100,000 distinct CDR3 sequences, roughly 12% of them singletons. This record belongs to a study of human T cells and chemical hapten exposure. Points from the study as a whole: Since the donors had alopecia, their immune response may not be the same as that of healthy people. Among TCRs, those above 1 in 1000 frequency were unaffected by DPC sensitization.

Noted time point: patch test 1, 2 weeks after DPC sensitization. As to treatment: therapeutic diphenylcyclopropenone sensitization with weekly scalp DPC. The authors' total RNA extraction used unfractionated whole blood. Germline V gene sequence: CDR1 SNHLY, CDR2 FYNNEI. The CDR3 length is 16 residues. The V gene lost 7 bases and the J gene lost 0 bases, with 17 bases spanning the gap. This clonotype was obtained from a woman in her 40s with alopecia areata. Some clones in this sample may be carry-over from other donors' samples. The sequencing here drew on whole blood, taken in connection with sensitization to the hapten diphenylcyclopropenone (DPC). The J gene is TRBJ2-3, the V gene TRBV2; D may be TRBD2 (5 bases). CDR3 nucleotide sequence: TGTGCCAGCACTCGTGGGAGAGCTCCTAGCACAGATACGCAGTATTTT. Encoded protein: CASTRGRAPSTDTQYF.